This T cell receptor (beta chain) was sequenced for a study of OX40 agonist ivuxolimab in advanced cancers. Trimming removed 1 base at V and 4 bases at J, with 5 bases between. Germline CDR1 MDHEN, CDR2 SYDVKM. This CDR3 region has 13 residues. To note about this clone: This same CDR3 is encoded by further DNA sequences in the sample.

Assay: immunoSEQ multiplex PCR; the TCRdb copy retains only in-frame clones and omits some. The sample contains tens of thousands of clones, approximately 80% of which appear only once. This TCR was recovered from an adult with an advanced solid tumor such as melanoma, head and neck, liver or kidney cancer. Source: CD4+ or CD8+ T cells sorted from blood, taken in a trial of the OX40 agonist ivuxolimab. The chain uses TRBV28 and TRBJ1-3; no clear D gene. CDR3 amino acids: CASSLLQGNTIYF. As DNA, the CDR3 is TGTGCCAGCAGTTTATTACAGGGAAACACCATATATTTT.